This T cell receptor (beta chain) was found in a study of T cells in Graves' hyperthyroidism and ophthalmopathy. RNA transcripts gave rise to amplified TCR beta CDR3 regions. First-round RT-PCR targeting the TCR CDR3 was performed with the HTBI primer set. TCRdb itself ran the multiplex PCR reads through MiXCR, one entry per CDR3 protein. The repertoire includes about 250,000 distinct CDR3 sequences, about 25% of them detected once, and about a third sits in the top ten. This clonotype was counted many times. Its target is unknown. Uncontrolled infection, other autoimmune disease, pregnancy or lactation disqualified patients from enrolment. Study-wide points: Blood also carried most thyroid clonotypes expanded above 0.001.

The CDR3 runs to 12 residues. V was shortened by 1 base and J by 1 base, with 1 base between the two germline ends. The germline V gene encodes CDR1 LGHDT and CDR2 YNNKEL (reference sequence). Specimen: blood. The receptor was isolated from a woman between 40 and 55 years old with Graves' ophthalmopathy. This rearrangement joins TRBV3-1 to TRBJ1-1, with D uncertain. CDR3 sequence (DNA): TGTGCCAGCAGCCAAGGGAACACTGAAGCTTTCTTT. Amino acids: CASSQGNTEAFF.